A selection of T cell receptor beta chains follows, all from one sample in a study of T cell repertoires in cytomegalovirus infection. What these receptors recognize is not known. MiXCR was run by TCRdb on the reads, yielding one entry per CDR3 protein. Among around 49,000 distinct CDR3 sequences listed, around 20% were seen once. The sequencing here drew on CD8+ T cells from cultured PBMCs, taken from culture after CMV antigen stimulation. Source of these receptors: a human donor in good health (CMV status not recorded). Some clones in this sample may be carry-over from other donors' samples. Both conserved end residues are part of each CDR3. Each record gives: CDR3 DNA, CDR3 protein, J gene, clone size, D gene, V gene. A D gene is named only where the DNA matches it firmly. Expanded clones get a size class; other rows say once, few or many, or leave the size out.

CDR3nt: TGTGCCAGCAGCCCCTTCCCTAGCTCCTACAATGAGCAGTTCTTC
CDR3aa: CASSPFPSSYNEQFF
j_gene: TRBJ2-1
abundance: once
d_gene: -
v_gene: TRBV7-8

CDR3nt: TGTGCCAGCAGCTCCACTAGCGGGGGCACAGATACGCAGTATTTT
CDR3aa: CASSSTSGGTDTQYF
j_gene: TRBJ2-3
abundance: few
d_gene: TRBD2
v_gene: TRBV7-2

CDR3nt: TGTGCCAGCAGCCTTTTACTAGCGGGAGTTGATAATGAGCAGTTCTTC
CDR3aa: CASSLLLAGVDNEQFF
j_gene: TRBJ2-1
abundance: -
d_gene: TRBD2
v_gene: TRBV7-6

CDR3nt: TGTGCCAGCAGCTTAGAAGGGGAACTAGCGGGGCGCTCCTACGAGCAGTACTTC
CDR3aa: CASSLEGELAGRSYEQYF
j_gene: TRBJ2-7
abundance: -
d_gene: TRBD2
v_gene: TRBV7-9

CDR3nt: TGTGCCATCAGTGAGTCGGCTCAACTAGCCAAAAACATTCAGTACTTC
CDR3aa: CAISESAQLAKNIQYF
j_gene: TRBJ2-4
abundance: -
d_gene: -
v_gene: TRBV10-3

CDR3nt: TGTGCCAGCAGCTCGCACGAAACAGGGGGCGCGCGATCACCCCTCCACTTT
CDR3aa: CASSSHETGGARSPLHF
j_gene: TRBJ1-6
abundance: many
d_gene: TRBD1
v_gene: TRBV7-9

CDR3nt: TGTGCCAGCAGCTCCGGACAGGGACGGTACGAGCAGTACTTC
CDR3aa: CASSSGQGRYEQYF
j_gene: TRBJ2-7
abundance: -
d_gene: TRBD1
v_gene: TRBV7-9

CDR3nt: TGTGCCAGCAGTTTGGGGACGGCAAACACCGGGGAGCTGTTTTTT
CDR3aa: CASSLGTANTGELFF
j_gene: TRBJ2-2
abundance: -
d_gene: -
v_gene: TRBV27

CDR3nt: TGTGCCAGCACCTCATCAAGGGCAGATGGCTACACCTTC
CDR3aa: CASTSSRADGYTF
j_gene: TRBJ1-2
abundance: -
d_gene: -
v_gene: TRBV7-2

CDR3nt: TGTGCCAGTTGGCCCGGGGGCGCGGACACTGAAGCTTTCTTT
CDR3aa: CASWPGGADTEAFF
j_gene: TRBJ1-1
abundance: -
d_gene: -
v_gene: TRBV7-9

CDR3nt: TGTGCCAGCAGTCGGGGCGGGGGGGCCTACGAGCAGTACTTC
CDR3aa: CASSRGGGAYEQYF
j_gene: TRBJ2-7
abundance: -
d_gene: TRBD2
v_gene: TRBV27

CDR3nt: TGTGCCACCCGTACAGGGGGCTCCTACGAGCAGTACTTC
CDR3aa: CATRTGGSYEQYF
j_gene: TRBJ2-7
abundance: few
d_gene: TRBD1
v_gene: TRBV7-8

CDR3nt: TGCGCCAGCACCGCTCGGGTTAGCAATCAGCCCCAGCATTTT
CDR3aa: CASTARVSNQPQHF
j_gene: TRBJ1-5
abundance: many
d_gene: -
v_gene: TRBV10-1

CDR3nt: TGTGCCAGCAGCGTCCGGGACAGGGCGATCTACGAGCAGTACTTC
CDR3aa: CASSVRDRAIYEQYF
j_gene: TRBJ2-7
abundance: many
d_gene: TRBD1
v_gene: TRBV14

CDR3nt: TGTGCCAGCAGCCGCGGGGGGGGGGCGCCGGAAAAACTGTTTTTT
CDR3aa: CASSRGGGAPEKLFF
j_gene: TRBJ1-4
abundance: -
d_gene: -
v_gene: TRBV7-9

CDR3nt: TGTGCCAGCAGTTTTTCTTCTCCGAACACTGAAGCTTTCTTT
CDR3aa: CASSFSSPNTEAFF
j_gene: TRBJ1-1
abundance: -
d_gene: -
v_gene: TRBV28

CDR3nt: TGTGCCAGCAGCTCGAAGCAGGGCGGGGAGCTGTTTTTT
CDR3aa: CASSSKQGGELFF
j_gene: TRBJ2-2
abundance: medium-sized
d_gene: -
v_gene: TRBV4-2

CDR3nt: TGTGCCAGCAGCTTCGACAGCGGCTACACCTTC
CDR3aa: CASSFDSGYTF
j_gene: TRBJ1-2
abundance: -
d_gene: -
v_gene: TRBV7-3

CDR3nt: TGTGCCAGCAGCTTGGGACTCGAATCCTACGAGCAGTACTTC
CDR3aa: CASSLGLESYEQYF
j_gene: TRBJ2-7
abundance: -
d_gene: -
v_gene: TRBV7-2

CDR3nt: TGTGCCAGCAGCTCACCCCATTCAGCCGAGCAGTACTTC
CDR3aa: CASSSPHSAEQYF
j_gene: TRBJ2-7
abundance: few
d_gene: -
v_gene: TRBV7-9

CDR3nt: TGCAGTGCTAGGGACAGGCTGCTTCTTGGCAATCAGCCCCAGCATTTT
CDR3aa: CSARDRLLLGNQPQHF
j_gene: TRBJ1-5
abundance: -
d_gene: TRBD1
v_gene: TRBV20-1

CDR3nt: TGTGCCAGCTCACCACAGGGACTAGCAGGGGAGACCCAGTACTTC
CDR3aa: CASSPQGLAGETQYF
j_gene: TRBJ2-5
abundance: few
d_gene: TRBD2
v_gene: TRBV18

CDR3nt: TGTGCCAGCAGCCCCCTCGGACAGGGGCGACGCCAAGAGCAGTACTTC
CDR3aa: CASSPLGQGRRQEQYF
j_gene: TRBJ2-7
abundance: few
d_gene: TRBD1
v_gene: TRBV7-8

CDR3nt: TGTGCCACTCGCCCTAGGGGCTATGGCTACACCTTC
CDR3aa: CATRPRGYGYTF
j_gene: TRBJ1-2
abundance: medium-sized
d_gene: -
v_gene: TRBV7-9

CDR3nt: TGTGCCAGCAGCTTGAGCGGGAGGGCCGGTGAGCAGTTCTTC
CDR3aa: CASSLSGRAGEQFF
j_gene: TRBJ2-1
abundance: -
d_gene: TRBD2
v_gene: TRBV5-4

CDR3nt: TGTGCCAGCAGTTTAGGGACAGGGAGAGATGAGCAGTTCTTC
CDR3aa: CASSLGTGRDEQFF
j_gene: TRBJ2-1
abundance: -
d_gene: TRBD1
v_gene: TRBV28

CDR3nt: TGTGCCAGCAGTATCCTGTCCCAAGAGACCCAGTACTTC
CDR3aa: CASSILSQETQYF
j_gene: TRBJ2-5
abundance: -
d_gene: -
v_gene: TRBV6-6

CDR3nt: TGTGCCAGCAGCCCGTTAGCGGGAATGGGGGAGACCCAGTACTTC
CDR3aa: CASSPLAGMGETQYF
j_gene: TRBJ2-5
abundance: few
d_gene: TRBD2
v_gene: TRBV7-3

CDR3nt: TGTGCCAGCAGCTTAAGGGATTACTACAATGAGCAGTTCTTC
CDR3aa: CASSLRDYYNEQFF
j_gene: TRBJ2-1
abundance: many
d_gene: -
v_gene: TRBV7-2

CDR3nt: TGTGCCAGTACCATGGGTCCAGGGGGCAATGAGCAGTTCTTC
CDR3aa: CASTMGPGGNEQFF
j_gene: TRBJ2-1
abundance: once
d_gene: TRBD1
v_gene: TRBV19